This T cell receptor (beta chain) came from a study of blood T cells in healthy people across ages. Overall study findings and caveats: Relative to aged donors, long-lived donors carried more naive CD4+ cells and displayed higher diversity.

PCR was performed a second time for about 7 to 11 cycles using a sample-barcoded 5' primer and a J-beta primer mix. TCRdb analysed the 5' RACE reads with MiXCR anew, one entry per CDR3 protein. The data hold about 680,000 distinct CDR3 sequences, with approximately 50% observed a single time. For this clonotype: Its specificity is unknown.

Ranging in age from about 6 to 90, the donors were healthy Caucasian individuals from Russia. Isolated PBMCs totaled at least 6 million in each sample. Germline V lookup: CDR1 DFQATT, CDR2 SNEGSKA (reference sequence). The CDR3 has 14 residues. This rearrangement joins TRBV20-1 to TRBJ2-5, with 10 bases fitting TRBD2. The J call may be wrong; the DNA end is better matched by TRBJ2-7. This clonotype was sampled from a woman aged 60-75 years in good health. Sample: blood. As DNA, the CDR3 is TGCAGTGCCGAGCTAGCGGGAGAGCACTACGAGCAGTACTTC. Translating it yields CSAELAGEHYEQYF.